The present T cell receptor (beta chain) was sequenced within a study of T cells expressing NK-cell markers. Study-level background: According to the study, TCR beta repertoires originated from sorted CD3+CD56+NKG2C+, CD3+CD56+NKG2C- and CD3+CD56-NKG2C+ T cells.

TCRdb re-called the 5' RACE reads; one entry per CDR3 protein, DNA not given. The sample totals about 150,000 distinct CDR3 sequences. The receptor comes from a woman in her fifties or sixties in good health. The sample comprised blood T cells: a sorted CD56 or NKG2C T cell subset, CD4+ or CD8+ T cells, or bulk PBMC T cells (not recorded which).

CDR3 residues: CASGSVRTEETQYF. The chain carries TRBV12-5 and TRBJ2-5. The CDR3 length is 14 residues. The germline V gene encodes CDR1 LGHNT and CDR2 FRNRAP.